This T cell receptor beta chain was sequenced for a study of blood T cell repertoires in COVID-19. Across the whole study: The samples span acute and convalescent COVID-19 from the United States, Italy and Spain. Sources were T cells, B-cell-depleted T cells, or PBMCs; the material itself was cDNA or gDNA.

Using immunoSEQ multiplex PCR, the repertoire was profiled, and TCRdb retains in-frame clones only, with some absent. This sample carries around 150,000 clones, about nine tenths of them seen once, and the ten largest clones take about 4.1%. The CDR3 contains 12 residues. Trimming removed 1 base from V and 8 bases from J; junction bases left unmatched: 1. Germline V CDR1 and CDR2: SGHKS, YYEKEE (reference sequence). The rearrangement uses TRBV5-5 and TRBJ1-1; 8 bases are shared with TRBD1. This clonotype was sampled from a woman in her sixties or seventies with active or convalescent COVID-19. The sequenced sample consisted of peripheral blood. The CDR3 reads CASSLWTGEAFF. The DNA for the CDR3 is TGTGCCAGCAGCTTGTGGACAGGGGAAGCTTTCTTT.